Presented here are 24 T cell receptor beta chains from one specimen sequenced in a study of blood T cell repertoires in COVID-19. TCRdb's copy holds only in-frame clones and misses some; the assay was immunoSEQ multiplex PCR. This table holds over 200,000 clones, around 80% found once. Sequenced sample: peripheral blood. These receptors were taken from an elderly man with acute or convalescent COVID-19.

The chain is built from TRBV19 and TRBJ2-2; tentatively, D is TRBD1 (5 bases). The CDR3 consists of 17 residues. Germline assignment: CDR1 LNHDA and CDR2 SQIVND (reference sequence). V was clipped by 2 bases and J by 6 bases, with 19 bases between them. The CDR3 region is CASSIPPPQGRAGELFF. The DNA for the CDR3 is TGTGCCAGTAGTATACCCCCACCGCAGGGTAGAGCCGGGGAGCTGTTTTTT. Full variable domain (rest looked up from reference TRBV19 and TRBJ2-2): DGGITQSPKYLFRKEGQNVTLSCEQNLNHDAMYWYRQDPGQGLRLIYYSQIVNDFQKGDIAEGYSVSREKKESFPLTVTSAQKNPTAFYLCASSIPPPQGRAGELFFGEGSRLTVL.

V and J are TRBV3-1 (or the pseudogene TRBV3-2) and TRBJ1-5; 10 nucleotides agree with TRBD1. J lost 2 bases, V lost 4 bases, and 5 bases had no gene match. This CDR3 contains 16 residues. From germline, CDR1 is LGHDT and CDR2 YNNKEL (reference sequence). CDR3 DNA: TGTGCCAGCAGCCTTAGCGGGACAGGGGGCAATCAGCCCCAGCATTTT. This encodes CASSLSGTGGNQPQHF.

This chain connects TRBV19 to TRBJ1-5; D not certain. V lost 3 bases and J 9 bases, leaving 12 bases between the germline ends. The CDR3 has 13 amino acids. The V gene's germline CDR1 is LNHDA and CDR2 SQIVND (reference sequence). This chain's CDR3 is CASSIGQSLPQHF. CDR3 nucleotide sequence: TGTGCCAGTAGTATTGGGCAGTCGCTGCCCCAGCATTTT.

In DNA, the CDR3 is TGCGCCAGCAGCTTTTCGCAGGGATCTGGGGCCAACGTCCTGACTTTC. It encodes CASSFSQGSGANVLTF. The chain recombines TRBV5-1 with TRBJ2-6; D is possibly TRBD1 (5 bases). The V gene's germline CDR1 is SGHRS and CDR2 YFSETQ. Deletions cut 2 bases from V and 1 base from J, with 10 bases between. This CDR3 comprises 16 residues.

CDR3 in DNA: TGCGCCAGCAGCCCAGAGGGGGCGGCTAATGAAAAACTGTTTTTT. Translating it yields CASSPEGAANEKLFF. V is TRBV5-1 and J is TRBJ1-4; 7 bases map to TRBD1. There are 15 residues in the CDR3. Germline assignment: CDR1 SGHRS and CDR2 YFSETQ. With V trimmed by 4 bases and J by 3 bases, 6 bases remained unmatched.

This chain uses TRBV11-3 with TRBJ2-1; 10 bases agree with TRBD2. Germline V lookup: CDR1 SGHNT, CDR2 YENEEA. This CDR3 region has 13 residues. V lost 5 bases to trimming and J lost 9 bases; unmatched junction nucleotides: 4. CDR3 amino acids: CASSRAGGLEQFF. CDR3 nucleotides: TGTGCCAGCAGCCGAGCGGGAGGGCTTGAGCAGTTCTTC.

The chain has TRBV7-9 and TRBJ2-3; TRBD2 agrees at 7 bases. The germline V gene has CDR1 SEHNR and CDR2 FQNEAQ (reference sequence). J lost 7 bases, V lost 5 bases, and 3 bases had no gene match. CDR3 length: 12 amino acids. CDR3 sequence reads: CASSRTSNTQYF. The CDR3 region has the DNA TGTGCCAGCAGCCGGACTAGTAATACGCAGTATTTT. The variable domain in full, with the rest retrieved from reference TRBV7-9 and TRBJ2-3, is DTGVSQNPRHKITKRGQNVTFRCDPISEHNRLYWYRQTLGQGPEFLTYFQNEAQLEKSRLLSDRFSAERPKGSFSTLEIQRTEQGDSAMYLCASSRTSNTQYFGPGTRLTVL.

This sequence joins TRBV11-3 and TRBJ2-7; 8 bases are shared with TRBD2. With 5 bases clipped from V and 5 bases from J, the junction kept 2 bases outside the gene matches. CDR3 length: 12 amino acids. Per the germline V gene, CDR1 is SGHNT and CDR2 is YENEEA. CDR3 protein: CASSRGGDEQYF. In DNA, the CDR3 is TGTGCCAGCAGCCGGGGGGGAGACGAGCAGTACTTC. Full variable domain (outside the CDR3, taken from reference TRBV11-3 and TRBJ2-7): EAGVVQSPRYKIIEKKQPVAFWCNPISGHNTLYWYLQNLGQGPELLIRYENEEAVDDSQLPKDRFSAERLKGVDSTLKIQPAELGDSAVYLCASSRGGDEQYFGPGTRLTVT.

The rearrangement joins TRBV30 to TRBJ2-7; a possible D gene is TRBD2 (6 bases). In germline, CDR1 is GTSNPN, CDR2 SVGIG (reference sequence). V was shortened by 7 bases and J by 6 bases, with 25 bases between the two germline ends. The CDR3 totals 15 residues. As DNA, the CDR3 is TGTGCCTATCACCGGGGGACCACACTCTCCCTCGAGCAGTACTTC. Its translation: CAYHRGTTLSLEQYF.

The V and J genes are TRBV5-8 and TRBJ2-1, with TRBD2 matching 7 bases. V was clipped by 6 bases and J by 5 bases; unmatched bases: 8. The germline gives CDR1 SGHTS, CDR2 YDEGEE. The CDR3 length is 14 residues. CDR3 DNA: TGTGCCAGCATCGTCGGGACTACCCACAATGAGCAGTTCTTC. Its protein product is CASIVGTTHNEQFF.

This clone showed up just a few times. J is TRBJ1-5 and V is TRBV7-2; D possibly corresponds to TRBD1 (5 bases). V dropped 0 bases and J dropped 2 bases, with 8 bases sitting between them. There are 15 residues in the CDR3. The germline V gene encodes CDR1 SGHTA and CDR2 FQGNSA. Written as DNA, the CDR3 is TGTGCCAGCAGCTTAGCCAGGGATCGCAATCAGCCCCAGCATTTT. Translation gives CASSLARDRNQPQHF.

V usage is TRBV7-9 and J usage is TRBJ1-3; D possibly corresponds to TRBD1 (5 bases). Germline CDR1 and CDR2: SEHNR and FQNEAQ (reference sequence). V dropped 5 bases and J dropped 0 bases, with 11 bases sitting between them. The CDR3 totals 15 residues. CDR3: CASSHDSRSGNTIYF. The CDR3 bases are TGTGCCAGCAGCCACGACAGCCGCTCTGGAAACACCATATATTTT.

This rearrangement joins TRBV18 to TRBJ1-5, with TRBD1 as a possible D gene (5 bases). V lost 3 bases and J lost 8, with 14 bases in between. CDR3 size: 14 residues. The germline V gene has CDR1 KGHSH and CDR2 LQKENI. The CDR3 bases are TGTGCCAGCTCACCGGGGCAGGCGCCCGAGCCCCAGCATTTT. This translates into CASSPGQAPEPQHF.

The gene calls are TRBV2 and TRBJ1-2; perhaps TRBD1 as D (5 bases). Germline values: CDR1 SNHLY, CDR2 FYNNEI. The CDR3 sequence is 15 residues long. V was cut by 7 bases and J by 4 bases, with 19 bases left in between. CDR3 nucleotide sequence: TGTGCCAGCACGATACCCCCGGCCGGGGGCTATGGCTACACCTTC. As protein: CASTIPPAGGYGYTF.

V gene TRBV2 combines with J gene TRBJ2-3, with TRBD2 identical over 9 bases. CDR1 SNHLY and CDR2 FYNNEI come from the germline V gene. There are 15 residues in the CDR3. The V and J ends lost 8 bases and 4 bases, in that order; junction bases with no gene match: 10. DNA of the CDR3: TGTGCCAGCCGCGTGCACCAGCGGGGGGCAGATACGCAGTATTTT. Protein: CASRVHQRGADTQYF.

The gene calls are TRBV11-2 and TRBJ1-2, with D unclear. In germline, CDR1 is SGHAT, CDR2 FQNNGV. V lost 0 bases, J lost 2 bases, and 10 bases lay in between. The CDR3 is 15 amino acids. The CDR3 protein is CASSLDQVANYGYTF. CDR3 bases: TGTGCCAGCAGCTTAGATCAGGTGGCCAACTATGGCTACACCTTC.

CDR3 DNA sequence: TGTGCCAGCAGTTTTAGGACAGGGGCAAATGGCTACACCTTC. Translated, it gives CASSFRTGANGYTF. The rearrangement joins TRBV27 to TRBJ1-2, with 9 positions matching TRBD1. J gave up 6 bases and V 3 bases, and 5 bases lay outside the gene matches. The V gene's germline CDR1 is MNHEY and CDR2 SMNVEV (reference sequence). This CDR3 is built from 14 residues.

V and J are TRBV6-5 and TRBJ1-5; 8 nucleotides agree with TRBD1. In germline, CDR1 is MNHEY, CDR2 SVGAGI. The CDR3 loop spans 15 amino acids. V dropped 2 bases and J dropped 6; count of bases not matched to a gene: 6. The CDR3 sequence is CASSYGTGTRQPQHF. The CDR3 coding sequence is TGTGCCAGCAGTTACGGGACAGGAACCCGTCAGCCCCAGCATTTT.

CDR3: CASSLPGAVGEKLFF. CDR3 nucleotides: TGCGCCAGCAGCTTGCCCGGTGCGGTTGGGGAAAAACTGTTTTTT. V gene TRBV5-1 combines with J gene TRBJ1-4, with no clear D. Trimming removed 1 base at V and 8 bases at J, with 15 bases between. Germline V gene lookup returns CDR1 SGHRS and CDR2 YFSETQ. This CDR3 has 15 residues.

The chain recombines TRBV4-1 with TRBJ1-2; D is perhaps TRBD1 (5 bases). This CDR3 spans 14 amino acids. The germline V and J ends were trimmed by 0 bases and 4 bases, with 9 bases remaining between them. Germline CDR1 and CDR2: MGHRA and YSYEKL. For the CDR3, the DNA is TGCGCCAGCAGCCAAGAGCGGGGCGGCTATGGCTACACCTTC. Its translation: CASSQERGGYGYTF.

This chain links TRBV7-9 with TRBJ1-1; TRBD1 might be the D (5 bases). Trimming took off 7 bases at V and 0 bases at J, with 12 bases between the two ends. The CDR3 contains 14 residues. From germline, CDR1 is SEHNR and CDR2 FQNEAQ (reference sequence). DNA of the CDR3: TGTGCCAGCACCAAAGGGGAGTTGAACACTGAAGCTTTCTTT. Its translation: CASTKGELNTEAFF.

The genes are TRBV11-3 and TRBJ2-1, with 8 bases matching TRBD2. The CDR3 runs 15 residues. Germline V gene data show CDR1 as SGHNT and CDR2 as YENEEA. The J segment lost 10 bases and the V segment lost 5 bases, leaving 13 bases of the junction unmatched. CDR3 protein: CASSHGRGALAEQFF. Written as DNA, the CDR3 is TGTGCCAGCAGCCACGGGCGGGGGGCCTTGGCCGAGCAGTTCTTC. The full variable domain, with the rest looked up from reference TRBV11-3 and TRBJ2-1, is EAGVVQSPRYKIIEKKQPVAFWCNPISGHNTLYWYLQNLGQGPELLIRYENEEAVDDSQLPKDRFSAERLKGVDSTLKIQPAELGDSAVYLCASSHGRGALAEQFFGPGTRLTVL.

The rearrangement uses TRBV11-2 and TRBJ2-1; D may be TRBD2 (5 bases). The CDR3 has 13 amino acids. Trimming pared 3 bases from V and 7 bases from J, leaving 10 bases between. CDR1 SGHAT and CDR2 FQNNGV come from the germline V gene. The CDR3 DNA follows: TGTGCCAGCAGCTTGTCGAGCGGAAATGAGCAGTTCTTC. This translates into CASSLSSGNEQFF.

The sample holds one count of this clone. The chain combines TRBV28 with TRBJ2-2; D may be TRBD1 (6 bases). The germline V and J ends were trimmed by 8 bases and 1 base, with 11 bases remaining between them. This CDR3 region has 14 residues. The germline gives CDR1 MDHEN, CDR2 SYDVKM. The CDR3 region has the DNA TGTGCCAGCCAAGGGGGTGGGAACACCGGGGAGCTGTTTTTT. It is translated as CASQGGGNTGELFF.